This record covers a single T cell receptor beta chain. The data originate from a study of blood T cell repertoires in COVID-19. About the study: There were acute and convalescent COVID-19 samples, and they came from the United States, Italy and Spain. Nucleic acid was either cDNA or gDNA, and it came from T cells, B-cell-depleted T cells, or PBMCs.

The CDR3 totals 12 residues. The V gene lost 8 bases and the J gene lost 0 bases, with 7 bases spanning the gap. The germline gives CDR1 SNHLY, CDR2 FYNNEI. Authors' analysis steps: Counts of nucleated cells, estimated from reference gene primer amplification, were obtained. Sequencing used immunoSEQ multiplex PCR; TCRdb keeps in-frame clones, though not all of them. That table furnishes V, J and clone size, whereas the DNA furnished D and trimming. Among 200,000 to 300,000 clones listed, over 80% were seen once. The specimen sequenced was peripheral blood. The origin of this receptor is a woman between 35 and 50 years old with acute or convalescent COVID-19. The chain uses TRBV2 and TRBJ2-5, with TRBD1 as a possible D gene (6 bases). The CDR3 DNA reads TGTGCCAGCCGGGACAACCAAGAGACCCAGTACTTC. As protein: CASRDNQETQYF.